The sequence of this T cell receptor beta chain was determined in a study of blood T cell repertoires in COVID-19. Sequenced by immunoSEQ multiplex PCR; TCRdb stores in-frame clones only, minus some. The table records about 290,000 clones, around 85% of them present only once. Germline CDR1 LGHDT, CDR2 YNNKEL (reference sequence). The V gene end was trimmed by 3 bases and the J gene end by 4 bases; junction bases not matched to a gene: 2. The CDR3 loop spans 14 amino acids. This clone came up a few times. The origin of this receptor is a woman aged 45-65 years with active or convalescent COVID-19. The chain joins TRBV3-1 (or the pseudogene TRBV3-2) to TRBJ2-2, with 7 nucleotides matching TRBD1. Sequences were obtained from peripheral blood. This CDR3 reads CASSQRDSTGELFF. DNA of the CDR3: TGTGCCAGCAGCCAGAGGGACAGCACCGGGGAGCTGTTTTTT.